One and the same sample provided the 2 T cell receptor beta chains below, sequenced in a study of cytomegalovirus exposure and HLA in healthy donors. The PCR used 60 Vbeta and 13 Jbeta primers. The method was immunoSEQ multiplex PCR; TCRdb's version includes in-frame clones alone and lacks a portion of them. The sample holds 150,000 to 200,000 clones, roughly nine tenths seen once. Sequencing was carried out using PBMCs. Receptor source: a woman aged 30 to 39 in good health and CMV-seronegative.

The rearrangement links TRBV5-4 to TRBJ1-3; 9 bases align to TRBD1. The CDR3 loop spans 16 amino acids. The V gene end was trimmed by 0 bases and the J gene end by 0 bases; junction bases not matched to a gene: 1. Per germline, CDR1 SGHNT and CDR2 YYREEE (reference sequence). The CDR3: CASSLGGQGSGNTIYF. The CDR3 nucleotides are TGTGCCAGCAGCTTGGGGGGACAGGGCTCTGGAAACACCATATATTTT. The full variable domain, rest sourced from reference TRBV5-4 and TRBJ1-3, is ETGVTQSPTHLIKTRGQQVTLRCSSQSGHNTVSWYQQALGQGPQFIFQYYREEENGRGNFPPRFSGLQFPNYSSELNVNALELDDSALYLCASSLGGQGSGNTIYFGEGSWLTVV.

The V and J genes are TRBV2 and TRBJ1-2; the D gene is possibly TRBD1 (6 bases). The germline V gene encodes CDR1 SNHLY and CDR2 FYNNEI. The CDR3 spans 12 residues. V was trimmed by 6 bases and J by 6 bases, leaving 11 bases between them. CDR3 sequence reads: CASRGDIHGYTF. The CDR3 nucleotides read TGTGCCAGCAGAGGGGACATTCATGGCTACACCTTC.